Included here is one TCR beta chain sequence, with context. The CDR3 is made up of 15 amino acids. Trimming shortened V by 3 bases and J by 8 bases, and 19 bases separated the two germline ends. Germline CDR1 and CDR2: LNHDA and SQIVND (reference sequence). Clones were read by immunoSEQ multiplex PCR, and TCRdb kept only the in-frame ones, dropping some. The data hold tens of thousands of clones, with around 87% observed a single time. These data belong to a study of PD-1 blockade in classical Hodgkin lymphoma. Relapses following autologous stem cell transplantation were seen in all patients, with brentuximab vedotin exposure varying. Best responses were complete response, partial response or progressive disease.

This TCR came from a human donor with classical Hodgkin lymphoma. The genes are TRBV19 and TRBJ1-2; D not certain. This specimen consisted of peripheral blood mononuclear cells (PBMCs), obtained at baseline. CDR3 amino acids: CASSIKFSGTVGYTF. CDR3 in DNA: TGTGCCAGTAGTATTAAGTTTTCAGGAACGGTGGGCTACACCTTC.